A selection of T cell receptor beta chains follows, all from one sample in a study of shared clonotypes between healthy human individuals. TCRdb's table, derived via immunoSEQ multiplex PCR, lists solely in-frame clones and lacks some. Here the sample spans roughly 1 million clones, roughly 80% being singletons. The sample was memory CD4+ T cells sorted from blood. The source of these receptors is a man between 18 and 35 years old in good health. Both conserved end residues are part of each CDR3. The D gene is left open where the match is weak. The size of a clone is reported for some rows only, either as once, few or many, or as a class for expanded clones.

abundance: -
v_gene: TRBV19
j_gene: TRBJ2-2
d_gene: TRBD2
CDR3aa: CASSRGLAGGRTGELFF
CDR3nt: TGTGCCAGTAGTAGAGGACTAGCGGGAGGGCGGACCGGGGAGCTGTTTTTT

abundance: few
v_gene: TRBV11-2
j_gene: TRBJ2-7
d_gene: TRBD1
CDR3aa: CASSSTGTGAYEQYF
CDR3nt: TGTGCCAGCAGCTCCACCGGGACAGGGGCCTACGAGCAGTACTTC

abundance: -
v_gene: TRBV6-1
j_gene: TRBJ2-3
d_gene: TRBD1
CDR3aa: CASRMGQGSTDTQYF
CDR3nt: TGTGCCAGCAGAATGGGACAGGGGTCCACAGATACGCAGTATTTT

abundance: -
v_gene: TRBV7-2
j_gene: TRBJ1-6
d_gene: -
CDR3aa: CASSPQGGHNSPLHF
CDR3nt: TGTGCCAGCAGCCCCCAGGGAGGCCATAATTCACCCCTCCACTTT

abundance: few
v_gene: TRBV27
j_gene: TRBJ1-6
d_gene: TRBD1
CDR3aa: CASRSNRGHNSPLHF
CDR3nt: TGTGCCAGCCGTTCGAACAGGGGACATAATTCACCCCTCCACTTT

abundance: -
v_gene: TRBV29-1
j_gene: TRBJ1-1
d_gene: -
CDR3aa: CSVNARGTEAFF
CDR3nt: TGCAGCGTCAATGCCCGGGGCACTGAAGCTTTCTTT

abundance: -
v_gene: TRBV19
j_gene: TRBJ1-5
d_gene: TRBD1
CDR3aa: CASCGGTGWNQPQHF
CDR3nt: TGTGCCAGCTGCGGAGGGACAGGGTGGAATCAGCCCCAGCATTTT

abundance: -
v_gene: TRBV28
j_gene: TRBJ2-1
d_gene: -
CDR3aa: CASSFMGLGRNEQFF
CDR3nt: TGTGCCAGCAGTTTCATGGGACTGGGGCGGAATGAGCAGTTCTTC

abundance: -
v_gene: TRBV19
j_gene: TRBJ2-4
d_gene: -
CDR3aa: CASSIGIIQYF
CDR3nt: TGTGCCAGTAGTATTGGTATCATTCAGTACTTC

abundance: -
v_gene: TRBV7-9
j_gene: TRBJ2-7
d_gene: -
CDR3aa: CASSRSSLGETEYF
CDR3nt: TGTGCCAGCAGCCGTTCGAGTCTGGGGGAGACGGAGTACTTC

abundance: few
v_gene: TRBV30
j_gene: TRBJ1-5
d_gene: -
CDR3aa: CAWSDGINQPQHF
CDR3nt: TGTGCCTGGAGTGACGGAATCAATCAGCCCCAGCATTTT

abundance: -
v_gene: TRBV5-6
j_gene: TRBJ2-3
d_gene: TRBD2
CDR3aa: CASSDRERGTTDTQYF
CDR3nt: TGTGCCAGCAGCGATAGGGAGCGGGGGACGACAGATACGCAGTATTTT

abundance: -
v_gene: TRBV5-1
j_gene: TRBJ1-2
d_gene: -
CDR3aa: CASSPDSSYGYTF
CDR3nt: TGCGCCAGCAGCCCGGACAGTTCCTATGGCTACACCTTC

abundance: -
v_gene: TRBV13
j_gene: TRBJ2-3
d_gene: -
CDR3aa: CATQVGGASTDTQYF
CDR3nt: TGTGCCACCCAAGTGGGGGGAGCGAGCACAGATACGCAGTATTTT

abundance: few
v_gene: TRBV6-5
j_gene: TRBJ2-3
d_gene: -
CDR3aa: CASRSSTDTQYF
CDR3nt: TGTGCCAGCAGATCTAGCACAGATACGCAGTATTTT

abundance: -
v_gene: TRBV6-6
j_gene: TRBJ2-7
d_gene: -
CDR3aa: CASSYSAEGLMQYF
CDR3nt: TGTGCCAGCAGTTACTCAGCTGAGGGTTTGATGCAGTACTTC

abundance: -
v_gene: TRBV6-5
j_gene: TRBJ2-1
d_gene: -
CDR3aa: CASSYWPNSNEQFF
CDR3nt: TGTGCCAGCAGTTACTGGCCGAACTCCAATGAGCAGTTCTTC

abundance: -
v_gene: TRBV7-9
j_gene: TRBJ1-1
d_gene: -
CDR3aa: CASSFRGSNTEAFF
CDR3nt: TGTGCCAGCAGCTTCCGGGGATCGAACACTGAAGCTTTCTTT

abundance: few
v_gene: TRBV5-1
j_gene: TRBJ2-4
d_gene: -
CDR3aa: CASSLGKVNIQYF
CDR3nt: TGCGCCAGCAGCTTGGGGAAGGTGAACATTCAGTACTTC

abundance: once
v_gene: TRBV27
j_gene: TRBJ2-1
d_gene: TRBD2
CDR3aa: CASSLGLAADEQFF
CDR3nt: TGTGCCAGCAGTTTGGGACTAGCGGCCGATGAGCAGTTCTTC